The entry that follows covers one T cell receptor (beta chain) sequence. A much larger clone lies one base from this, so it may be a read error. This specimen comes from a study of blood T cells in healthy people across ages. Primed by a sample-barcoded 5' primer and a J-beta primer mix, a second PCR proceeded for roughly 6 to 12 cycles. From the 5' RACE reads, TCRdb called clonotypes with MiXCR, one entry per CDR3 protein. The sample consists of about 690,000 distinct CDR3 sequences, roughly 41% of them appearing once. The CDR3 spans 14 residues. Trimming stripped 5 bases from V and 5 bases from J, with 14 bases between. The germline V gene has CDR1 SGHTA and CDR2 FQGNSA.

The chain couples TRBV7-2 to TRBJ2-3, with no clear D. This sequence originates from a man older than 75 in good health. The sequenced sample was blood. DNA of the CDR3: TGTGCCAGCAGCGTAGAGATGGGTTTAGATACGCAGTATTTT. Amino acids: CASSVEMGLDTQYF.